The rows below give T cell receptor beta chains drawn from one sample of a study of PD-L1 blockade in urothelial cancer. TCRdb's copy holds only in-frame clones and misses some; the assay was immunoSEQ multiplex PCR. The sample includes more than 60,000 clones, about nine tenths of them seen just once. The material was PBMCs, obtained around atezolizumab (anti-PD-L1) treatment. The receptors stem from a man aged 55-75 years with urothelial cancer. Both conserved end residues are part of each CDR3. D genes are given only for firm matches. For some rows the clone size is stated as once, few or many, or as a class when expanded; others skip it.

j_call | d_call | clone_size | v_call | cdr3_aa | cdr3_nt
TRBJ2-7 | TRBD2 | . | TRBV5-5 | CASSLLGLAAYEQYF | TGTGCCAGCAGCTTGCTGGGACTAGCGGCTTACGAGCAGTACTTC
TRBJ1-2 | . | . | TRBV9 | CASSVEHSGLGGYTF | TGTGCCAGCAGCGTGGAACACAGTGGCTTGGGCGGCTACACCTTC
TRBJ2-3 | . | . | TRBV7-6 | CASTAMGGRTSTDTQYF | TGTGCCAGCACCGCGATGGGGGGAAGAACTAGCACAGATACGCAGTATTTT
TRBJ1-5 | TRBD1 | . | TRBV30 | CAWSVQTGLSKPQHF | TGTGCCTGGAGTGTACAGACAGGGCTAAGTAAGCCCCAGCATTTT
TRBJ1-2 | TRBD1 | few | TRBV5-1 | CASTDRQGYGYTF | TGCGCCAGCACCGATAGACAGGGCTATGGCTACACCTTC
TRBJ2-7 | TRBD2 | . | TRBV5-8 | CASSLTTSGGYEQYF | TGTGCCAGCAGCTTGACGACTAGCGGGGGCTACGAGCAGTACTTC
TRBJ1-3 | . | . | TRBV9 | CASSPGQVSGNTIYF | TGTGCCAGCAGCCCGGGACAAGTCTCTGGAAACACCATATATTTT
TRBJ2-7 | TRBD2 | . | TRBV2 | CARGGRTYEQYF | TGTGCCCGGGGGGGTAGAACCTACGAGCAGTACTTC
TRBJ2-7 | . | . | TRBV21-1 | CASSKVLGLGTNFNYEQYF | TGTGCCAGCAGCAAAGTTCTCGGACTCGGAACGAATTTCAACTACGAGCAGTACTTC
TRBJ1-1 | . | . | TRBV5-4 | CASSQGFGANTEAFF | TGTGCCAGCAGCCAGGGTTTTGGTGCGAACACTGAAGCTTTCTTT
TRBJ1-1 | . | few | TRBV30 | CAWGRGREAFF | TGTGCCTGGGGTAGGGGGAGAGAAGCTTTCTTT
TRBJ2-7 | . | once | TRBV11-3 | CASSFDSLGEQYF | TGTGCCAGCAGCTTCGACTCCCTCGGCGAGCAGTACTTC
TRBJ2-5 | . | . | TRBV19 | CASSTRGPGETQYF | TGTGCCAGTAGTACCCGAGGGCCTGGAGAGACCCAGTACTTC
TRBJ1-1 | . | . | TRBV7-2 | CASSLVPFGRSHMNTEAFF | TGTGCCAGCAGCTTAGTACCTTTCGGGAGGTCCCACATGAACACTGAAGCTTTCTTT
TRBJ2-1 | . | . | TRBV7-9 | CASSNTRTDPHEQFF | TGTGCCAGCAGTAACACGAGGACAGACCCTCATGAGCAGTTCTTC
TRBJ1-5 | . | . | TRBV7-2 | CASSVSGNQPQHF | TGTGCCAGCAGCGTTTCGGGCAATCAGCCCCAGCATTTT
TRBJ2-7 | TRBD1 | . | TRBV10-2 | CASSDGTGAYEQYF | TGCGCCAGCAGTGACGGGACAGGGGCCTACGAGCAGTACTTC
TRBJ1-1 | TRBD1 | . | TRBV28 | CASSLQGVGEAFF | TGTGCCAGCAGTTTGCAGGGGGTAGGTGAAGCTTTCTTT
TRBJ2-1 | . | . | TRBV20-1 | CSARAVNEQFF | TGCAGTGCTAGGGCGGTGAATGAGCAGTTCTTC
TRBJ2-1 | . | . | TRBV7-3 | CASSLVWFRTHYNEQFF | TGTGCCAGCAGCTTAGTCTGGTTTAGGACTCACTACAATGAGCAGTTCTTC
TRBJ2-7 | TRBD2 | . | TRBV5-1 | CASSPGVSGAYEQYF | TGCGCCAGCAGCCCCGGTGTTAGCGGGGCCTACGAGCAGTACTTC
TRBJ1-2 | TRBD1 | . | TRBV25-1 | CASRKGAGGYTF | TGTGCCAGCAGAAAGGGGGCAGGTGGCTACACCTTC
TRBJ2-7 | . | . | TRBV6-1 | CASSEQGGINEQYF | TGTGCCAGCAGTGAACAGGGGGGCATCAACGAGCAGTACTTC
TRBJ2-7 | . | . | TRBV12-1 | CASSYALGTGVGAEQYF | TGTGCCAGCAGCTACGCCCTCGGGACAGGGGTAGGGGCCGAGCAGTACTTC
TRBJ2-5 | . | . | TRBV7-3 | CASSLGGGASAETQYF | TGTGCCAGCAGCCTAGGCGGTGGGGCTTCCGCAGAGACCCAGTACTTC
TRBJ2-7 | TRBD1 | . | TRBV29-1 | CSVTAPGGTYEQYF | TGCAGCGTTACCGCCCCAGGGGGCACTTACGAGCAGTACTTC
TRBJ2-5 | . | . | TRBV15 | CATSRGHTQYF | TGTGCCACCAGCAGGGGGCATACCCAGTACTTC
TRBJ2-7 | . | . | TRBV6-5 | CASSTDTTSYEQYF | TGTGCCAGCAGTACGGACACAACCTCCTACGAGCAGTACTTC
TRBJ1-2 | TRBD1 | . | TRBV6-6 | CASSPTSQGAGYGYTF | TGTGCCAGCAGCCCTACTTCTCAGGGGGCGGGCTATGGCTACACCTTC
TRBJ2-7 | TRBD2 | . | TRBV9 | CASGAGGHEQYF | TGTGCCAGCGGTGCGGGAGGCCACGAGCAGTACTTC
TRBJ2-7 | TRBD2 | . | TRBV6-6 | CASSSRGLASSYEQYF | TGTGCCAGCAGTTCCCGAGGACTAGCGAGTTCCTACGAGCAGTACTTC
TRBJ2-7 | TRBD2 | . | TRBV19 | CASSKGLAASTYEQYF | TGTGCCAGTAGTAAAGGACTAGCGGCATCTACCTACGAGCAGTACTTC
TRBJ2-7 | . | . | TRBV7-3 | CASSIDYQGEQYF | TGTGCCAGCAGCATTGACTACCAGGGGGAGCAGTACTTC
TRBJ1-4 | . | once | TRBV5-1 | CASSFAEREKLFF | TGCGCCAGCAGCTTCGCGGAGAGGGAAAAACTGTTTTTT
TRBJ2-7 | TRBD1 | . | TRBV18 | CASSRDWDSEQYF | TGTGCCAGCTCCCGGGATTGGGACAGTGAGCAGTACTTC
TRBJ2-2 | TRBD2 | . | TRBV27 | CASSWGLASNTGELFF | TGTGCCAGCAGTTGGGGACTAGCGTCTAACACCGGGGAGCTGTTTTTT
TRBJ2-7 | . | . | TRBV7-2 | CASSPRLKPSYEQYF | TGTGCCAGCAGCCCCCGACTGAAACCCTCCTACGAGCAGTACTTC
TRBJ2-7 | TRBD2 | . | TRBV25-1 | CASSGRTSGKERYEQYF | TGTGCCAGCAGTGGGCGGACTAGCGGGAAGGAGAGGTACGAGCAGTACTTC
TRBJ1-4 | TRBD1 | . | TRBV5-1 | CASSFEDRARKKLFF | TGCGCCAGCAGCTTCGAAGACAGGGCTAGGAAAAAACTGTTTTTT
TRBJ1-2 | . | . | TRBV27 | CASSPVGGVGYGYTF | TGTGCCAGCAGTCCCGTCGGGGGGGTGGGCTATGGCTACACCTTC
TRBJ2-4 | . | . | TRBV19 | CASSTPPGRVLAKNIQYF | TGTGCCAGTAGTACCCCCCCCGGCAGGGTGCTTGCCAAAAACATTCAGTACTTC
TRBJ1-6 | TRBD1 | . | TRBV5-6 | CASSLVGTGLYNSPLHF | TGTGCCAGCAGCTTGGTAGGGACAGGGCTTTATAATTCACCCCTCCACTTT
TRBJ2-1 | TRBD2 | . | TRBV9 | CASTSVRGAYNEQFF | TGTGCCAGCACATCGGTGCGGGGGGCCTACAATGAGCAGTTCTTC
TRBJ1-2 | TRBD1 | . | TRBV28 | CASSGQGRNYGYTF | TGTGCCAGCAGTGGACAGGGCCGGAACTATGGCTACACCTTC
TRBJ2-7 | . | . | TRBV13 | CASSFVGPYEQYF | TGTGCCAGCAGCTTCGTGGGCCCCTACGAGCAGTACTTC
TRBJ2-3 | . | . | TRBV5-4 | CASSESGSTDTQYF | TGTGCCAGCAGCGAAAGCGGGAGCACAGATACGCAGTATTTT
TRBJ1-3 | . | . | TRBV18 | CASSPQASDSGNTIYF | TGTGCCAGCTCACCACAGGCTAGTGACTCTGGAAACACCATATATTTT
TRBJ1-2 | TRBD1 | . | TRBV28 | CASSPQDRTYGYTF | TGTGCCAGCAGTCCCCAGGACAGGACCTATGGCTACACCTTC
TRBJ2-2 | . | . | TRBV6-6 | CASSYTTVPGTGELFF | TGTGCCAGCAGTTATACGACAGTCCCTGGCACCGGGGAGCTGTTTTTT
TRBJ1-1 | TRBD1 | . | TRBV30 | CAREPGRGIFRAGTEAFF | TGTGCCCGAGAACCGGGCAGGGGGATCTTTAGGGCTGGCACTGAAGCTTTCTTT